This record covers a single TCR beta chain. Its antigen remains unidentified. Vbeta (60) and Jbeta (13) primers were used in the PCR. Only in-frame clones appear in the TCRdb table, and some are missing; sequencing was by immunoSEQ multiplex PCR. The sample shows approximately 180,000 clones, and approximately 6.9% sits with its ten largest clones. The entry originates in a study of cytomegalovirus exposure and HLA in healthy donors. Points from the study as a whole: Reported results showed that the classifier diagnosed cytomegalovirus status with high specificity and sensitivity. Investigators reported more than 150 TCR beta chains as tied to cytomegalovirus.

The CDR3 sequence is 13 residues long. The V gene lost 5 bases and the J gene lost 7 bases, with 12 bases spanning the gap. CDR1 SGHVS and CDR2 FQNEAQ come from the germline V gene. This TCR came from a man aged 25 to 40 in good health and CMV-seronegative. The rearrangement joins TRBV7-8 to TRBJ1-5; TRBD1 might be the D (6 bases). The sequencing sample was made of PBMCs. CDR3 loop: CASSLQGEQPQHF. CDR3 DNA sequence: TGTGCCAGCAGCCTACAGGGTGAGCAGCCCCAGCATTTT. The full variable domain, rest sourced from reference TRBV7-8 and TRBJ1-5, is GAGVSQSPRYKVAKRGQDVALRCDPISGHVSLFWYQQALGQGPEFLTYFQNEAQLDKSGLPSDRFFAERPEGSVSTLKIQRTQQEDSAVYLCASSLQGEQPQHFGDGTRLSIL.